The 10 T cell receptor beta chains below come from one sample, sequenced in a study of metastatic and nonmetastatic thyroid tumors. MiXCR was used by TCRdb to re-call the PCR reads. The repertoire holds about 40,000 clones, with 11% as singletons. Not a single patient had been given any form of treatment at any point before undergoing thyroid surgery. The source material was blood. The source is a female donor with papillary thyroid cancer or a benign thyroid nodule (not recorded which). Some clones in this sample may be carry-over from other donors' samples.

This clone was observed a handful of times. The chain uses TRBV6-2 or TRBV6-3 and TRBJ2-1; tentatively, D is TRBD2 (6 bases). The CDR3 loop spans 15 amino acids. V was clipped by 1 base and J by 2 bases, with 9 bases between them. Germline-derived CDR1 and CDR2 are MNHEY and SVGEGT. DNA of the CDR3: TGTGCCAGCAGTTACTGGAGGGGTACCTACAATGAGCAGTTCTTC. Translated, it gives CASSYWRGTYNEQFF.

This clone was seen only a few times. Being one base from a much bigger clone, this may be a read error. Here the CDR3 omits its conserved ending phenylalanine or tryptophan, so a read error is the likely source. The rearrangement joins TRBV7-3 to TRBJ1-1; D is perhaps TRBD1 (6 bases). The CDR3 is 13 amino acids. Germline CDR1 and CDR2: SGHTA and FQGTGA. The germline V and J ends were trimmed by 3 bases and 1 base, with 6 bases remaining between them. The CDR3 DNA sequence: TGTGCCAGCAGCTTGGGACAGAACACTGAAGCTTTCCTT. It encodes CASSLGQNTEAFL.

This clone was observed at least ten times. The chain uses TRBV20-1 and TRBJ2-5, with TRBD2 as a possible D gene (5 bases). The CDR3 has 13 residues. V was clipped by 7 bases and J by 5 bases, with 17 bases between them. Germline lookup yields CDR1 DFQATT and CDR2 SNEGSKA (reference sequence). Here the CDR3 reads CSVTPFGKETQYF. In DNA, the CDR3 is TGCAGTGTTACACCCTTCGGGAAGGAGACCCAGTACTTC.

This clone was observed a handful of times. Just one base apart from a much larger clone, this may be a read error. The V gene is TRBV25-1, the J gene TRBJ2-3, with 8 bases lining up with TRBD2. V lost 1 base, J lost 0 bases, and 12 bases stayed unmatched. This CDR3 contains 19 residues. Germline values: CDR1 MGHDK, CDR2 SYGVNS. As DNA, the CDR3 is TGTGCCAGCAGTGAATCTACTATCGGGAGGGAGGGTAGCACAGATACGCAGTATTTT. It specifies CASSESTIGREGSTDTQYF.

This clone was observed many times. One end of the junction varies from germline; a read error may be responsible. The chain couples TRBV7-7 to TRBJ2-5; no definite D call. This CDR3 comprises 14 residues. Germline-derived CDR1 and CDR2 are SSHAT and FNYEAQ (reference sequence). CDR3 amino acids: CASSLGVTQETQYF. DNA of the CDR3: TGTGCTAGCAGCTTGGGCGTAACCCAAGAGACCCAGTACTTC.

This clone was counted many times. The chain joins TRBV6-1 to TRBJ1-6; D is unclear. The V and J ends lost 7 bases and 0 bases respectively, with 10 bases between them. CDR1 is MNHNS and CDR2 is SASEGT in the germline V gene. The CDR3 loop spans 15 amino acids. The CDR3 is CASKQKSSYNSPLHF. The CDR3 DNA reads as TGTGCCAGCAAGCAAAAAAGCTCCTATAATTCACCCCTCCACTTT.

This clone was found many times. The genes are TRBV7-9 and TRBJ1-2, with D perhaps TRBD1 (6 bases). Germline CDR1 is SEHNR and CDR2 is FQNEAQ (reference sequence). The CDR3 contains 15 residues. The V end lost 4 bases, the J end lost 6 bases, and 18 bases lay between the germline ends. CDR3 nucleotide sequence: TGTGCCAGCAGCTCCAACAGGGAAGGAACTCATGGCTACACCTTC. Translating gives CASSSNREGTHGYTF.

This clone was counted many times. The chain combines TRBV19 with TRBJ2-7; 7 bases map to TRBD1. Losses at the gene ends were 5 bases for V and 5 bases for J; bases not matched to a gene: 6. Germline CDR1 LNHDA, CDR2 SQIVND (reference sequence). This CDR3 spans 13 amino acids. This CDR3 reads CASSPGQADEQYF. The CDR3 bases are TGTGCCAGTAGTCCAGGACAGGCTGACGAGCAGTACTTC.

This clone was detected many times. A junction end diverges from the germline sequence, so it may reflect a read error. Other nucleotide sequences in the sample specify the same CDR3. The chain couples TRBV7-7 to TRBJ2-5; D assignment may be TRBD1 or TRBD2 (5 bases each). This CDR3 has 12 residues. Germline lookup yields CDR1 SSHAT and CDR2 FNYEAQ (reference sequence). DNA for the CDR3: TGTGCTAGCAGCGACAGAGGGGAGACCCAGTACTTC. This codes for CASSDRGETQYF.

The rearrangement joins TRBV9 to TRBJ2-7, with unresolved D. Between the trimmed V and J ends, which lost 0 bases and 4 bases, there was a span of 11 bases. Germline values: CDR1 SGDLS, CDR2 YYNGEE. There are 14 residues in the CDR3. The CDR3 reads CASSVGATTYEQYF. CDR3 nucleotides: TGTGCCAGCAGCGTAGGGGCGACAACATACGAGCAGTACTTC.